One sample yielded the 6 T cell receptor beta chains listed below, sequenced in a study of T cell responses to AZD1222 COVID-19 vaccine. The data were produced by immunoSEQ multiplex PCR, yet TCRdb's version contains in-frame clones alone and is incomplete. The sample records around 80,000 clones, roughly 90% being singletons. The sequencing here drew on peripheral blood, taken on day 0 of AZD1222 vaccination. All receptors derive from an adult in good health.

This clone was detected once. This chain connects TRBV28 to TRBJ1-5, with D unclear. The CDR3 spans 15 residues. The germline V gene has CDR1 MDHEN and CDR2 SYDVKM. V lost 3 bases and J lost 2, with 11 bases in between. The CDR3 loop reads CASSFIRRGNQPQHF. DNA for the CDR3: TGTGCCAGCAGTTTCATTCGGAGGGGCAATCAGCCCCAGCATTTT.

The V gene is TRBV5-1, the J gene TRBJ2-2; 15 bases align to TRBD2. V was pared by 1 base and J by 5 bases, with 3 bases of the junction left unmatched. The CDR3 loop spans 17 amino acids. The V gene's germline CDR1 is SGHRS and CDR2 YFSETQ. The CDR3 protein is CASSLTGTSGRTGELFF. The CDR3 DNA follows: TGCGCCAGCAGCTTGACGGGGACTAGCGGGAGGACCGGGGAGCTGTTTTTT.

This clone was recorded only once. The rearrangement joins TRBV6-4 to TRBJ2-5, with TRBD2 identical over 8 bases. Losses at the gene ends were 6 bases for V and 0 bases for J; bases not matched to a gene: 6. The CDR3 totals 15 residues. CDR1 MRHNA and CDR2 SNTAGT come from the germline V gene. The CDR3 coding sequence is TGTGCCAGCAGCCGGAGTAGCGGGGACCAAGAGACCCAGTACTTC. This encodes CASSRSSGDQETQYF.

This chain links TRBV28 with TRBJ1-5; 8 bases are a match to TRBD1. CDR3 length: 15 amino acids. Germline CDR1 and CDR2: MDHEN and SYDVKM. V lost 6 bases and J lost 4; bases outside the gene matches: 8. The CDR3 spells CASSPRTGGNQPQHF. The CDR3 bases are TGTGCCAGCAGCCCTCGTACAGGGGGTAATCAGCCCCAGCATTTT.

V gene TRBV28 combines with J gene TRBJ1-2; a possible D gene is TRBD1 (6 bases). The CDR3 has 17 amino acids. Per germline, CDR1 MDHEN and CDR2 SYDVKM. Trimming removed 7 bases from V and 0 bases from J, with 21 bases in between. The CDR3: CASTLTWGGLSNYGYTF. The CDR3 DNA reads TGTGCCAGCACCCTAACATGGGGGGGCCTATCTAACTATGGCTACACCTTC.

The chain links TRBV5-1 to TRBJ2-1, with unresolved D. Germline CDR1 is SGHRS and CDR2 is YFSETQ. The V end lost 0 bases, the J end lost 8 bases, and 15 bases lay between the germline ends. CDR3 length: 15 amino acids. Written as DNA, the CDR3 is TGCGCCAGCAGCTTGGCCGACTCGCTGTTTGATGAGCAGTTCTTC. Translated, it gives CASSLADSLFDEQFF. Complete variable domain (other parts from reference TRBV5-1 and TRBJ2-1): KAGVTQTPRYLIKTRGQQVTLSCSPISGHRSVSWYQQTPGQGLQFLFEYFSETQRNKGNFPGRFSGRQFSNSRSEMNVSTLELGDSALYLCASSLADSLFDEQFFGPGTRLTVL.